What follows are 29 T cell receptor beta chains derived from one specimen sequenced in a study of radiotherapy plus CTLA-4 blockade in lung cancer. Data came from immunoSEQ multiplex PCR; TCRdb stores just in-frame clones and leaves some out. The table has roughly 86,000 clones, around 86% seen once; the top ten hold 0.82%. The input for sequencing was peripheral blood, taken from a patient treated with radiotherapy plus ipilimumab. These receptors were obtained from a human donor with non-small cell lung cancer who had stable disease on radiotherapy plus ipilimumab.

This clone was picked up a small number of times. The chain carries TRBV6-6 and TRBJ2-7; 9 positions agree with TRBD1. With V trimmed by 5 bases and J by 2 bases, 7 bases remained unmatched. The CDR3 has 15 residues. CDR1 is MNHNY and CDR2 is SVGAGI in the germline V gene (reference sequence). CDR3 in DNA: TGTGCCAGCAGTCCTGGGACAGGGATCGCCTACGAGCAGTACTTC. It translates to CASSPGTGIAYEQYF.

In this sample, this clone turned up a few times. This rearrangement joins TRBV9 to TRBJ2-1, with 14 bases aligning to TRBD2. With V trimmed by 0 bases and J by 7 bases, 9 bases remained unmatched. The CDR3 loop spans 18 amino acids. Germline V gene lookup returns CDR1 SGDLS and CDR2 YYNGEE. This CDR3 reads CASSVDVGLAGGRNEQFF. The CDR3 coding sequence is TGTGCCAGCAGCGTAGACGTAGGACTAGCGGGAGGAAGAAATGAGCAGTTCTTC.

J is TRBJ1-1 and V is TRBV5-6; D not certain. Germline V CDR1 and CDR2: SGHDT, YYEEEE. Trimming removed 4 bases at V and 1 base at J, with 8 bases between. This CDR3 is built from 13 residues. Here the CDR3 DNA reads TGTGCCAGCAGCGGGCAGAGGAACACTGAAGCTTTCTTT. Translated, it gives CASSGQRNTEAFF.

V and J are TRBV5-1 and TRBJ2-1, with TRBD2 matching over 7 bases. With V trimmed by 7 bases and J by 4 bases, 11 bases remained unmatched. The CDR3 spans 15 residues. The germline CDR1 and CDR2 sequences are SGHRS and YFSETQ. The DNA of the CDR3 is TGCGCCAGCTATATGGGAGGGGCGGGTTACAATGAGCAGTTCTTC. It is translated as CASYMGGAGYNEQFF.

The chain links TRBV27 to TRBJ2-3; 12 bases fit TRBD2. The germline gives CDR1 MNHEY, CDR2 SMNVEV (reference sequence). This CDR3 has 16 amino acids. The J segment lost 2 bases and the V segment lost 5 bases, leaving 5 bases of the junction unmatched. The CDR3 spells CASSATSGGPTDTQYF. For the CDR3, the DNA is TGTGCCAGCAGTGCGACTAGCGGGGGACCCACAGATACGCAGTATTTT.

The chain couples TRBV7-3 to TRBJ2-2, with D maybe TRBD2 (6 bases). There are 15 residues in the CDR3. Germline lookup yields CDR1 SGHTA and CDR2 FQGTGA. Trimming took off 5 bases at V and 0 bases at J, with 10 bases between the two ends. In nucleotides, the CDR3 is TGTGCCAGCAGCCGGGACTCCGCGAACACCGGGGAGCTGTTTTTT. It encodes CASSRDSANTGELFF.

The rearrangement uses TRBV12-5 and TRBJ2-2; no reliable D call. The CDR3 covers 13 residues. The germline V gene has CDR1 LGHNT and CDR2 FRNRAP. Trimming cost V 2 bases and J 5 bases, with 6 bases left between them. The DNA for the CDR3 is TGTGCTAGTGGTTTGCCACAAACCGGGGAGCTGTTTTTT. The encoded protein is CASGLPQTGELFF. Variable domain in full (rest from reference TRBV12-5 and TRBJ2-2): DARVTQTPRHKVTEMGQEVTMRCQPILGHNTVFWYRQTMMQGLELLAYFRNRAPLDDSGMPKDRFSAEMPDATLATLKIQPSEPRDSAVYFCASGLPQTGELFFGEGSRLTVL.

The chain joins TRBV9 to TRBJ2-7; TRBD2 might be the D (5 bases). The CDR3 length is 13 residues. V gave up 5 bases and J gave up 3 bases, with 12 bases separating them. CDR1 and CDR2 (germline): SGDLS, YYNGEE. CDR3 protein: CASSRPGSYEQYF. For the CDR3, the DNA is TGTGCCAGCAGTCGCCCGGGGAGCTACGAGCAGTACTTC.

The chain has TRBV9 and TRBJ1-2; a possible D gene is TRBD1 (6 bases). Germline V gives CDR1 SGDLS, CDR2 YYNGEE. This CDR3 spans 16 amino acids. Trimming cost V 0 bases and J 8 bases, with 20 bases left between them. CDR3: CASSVVVRTDPRGYTF. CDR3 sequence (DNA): TGTGCCAGCAGCGTAGTAGTTAGGACAGATCCGCGGGGCTACACCTTC.

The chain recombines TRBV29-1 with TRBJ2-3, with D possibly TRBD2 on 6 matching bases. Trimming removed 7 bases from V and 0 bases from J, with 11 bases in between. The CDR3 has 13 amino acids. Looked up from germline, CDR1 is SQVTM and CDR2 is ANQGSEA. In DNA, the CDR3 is TGCAGCGGTTGGAGGGTTAGCACAGATACGCAGTATTTT. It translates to CSGWRVSTDTQYF.

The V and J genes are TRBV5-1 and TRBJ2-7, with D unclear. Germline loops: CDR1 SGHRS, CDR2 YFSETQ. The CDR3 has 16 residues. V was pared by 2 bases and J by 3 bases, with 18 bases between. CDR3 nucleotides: TGCGCCAGCAGCTTAGGTCTGGGTCCTACACGCTACGAGCAGTACTTC. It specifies CASSLGLGPTRYEQYF.

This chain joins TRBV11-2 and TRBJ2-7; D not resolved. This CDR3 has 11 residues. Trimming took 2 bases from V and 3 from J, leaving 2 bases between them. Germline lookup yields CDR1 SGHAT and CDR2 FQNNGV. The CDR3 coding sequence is TGTGCCAGCAGCTTAATCTACGAGCAGTACTTC. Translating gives CASSLIYEQYF.

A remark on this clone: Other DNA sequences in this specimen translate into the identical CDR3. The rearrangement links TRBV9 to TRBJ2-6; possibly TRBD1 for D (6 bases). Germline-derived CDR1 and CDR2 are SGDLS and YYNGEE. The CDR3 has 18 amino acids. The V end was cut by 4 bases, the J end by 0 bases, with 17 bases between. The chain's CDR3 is CASSLRDIRSSGANVLTF. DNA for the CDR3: TGTGCCAGCAGCCTTAGGGACATCCGAAGCTCTGGGGCCAACGTCCTGACTTTC.

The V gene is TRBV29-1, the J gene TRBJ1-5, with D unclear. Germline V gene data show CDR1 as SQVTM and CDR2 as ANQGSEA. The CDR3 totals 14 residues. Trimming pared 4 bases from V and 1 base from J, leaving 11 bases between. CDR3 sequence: CSVGASRSNQPQHF. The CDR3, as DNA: TGCAGCGTTGGCGCCAGTCGAAGCAATCAGCCCCAGCATTTT.

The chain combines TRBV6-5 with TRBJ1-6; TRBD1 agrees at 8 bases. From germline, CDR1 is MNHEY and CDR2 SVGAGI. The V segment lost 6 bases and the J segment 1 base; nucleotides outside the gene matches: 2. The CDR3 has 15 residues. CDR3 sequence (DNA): TGTGCCAGCAGCGACAGGGGTTCCTATAATTCACCCCTCCACTTT. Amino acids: CASSDRGSYNSPLHF.

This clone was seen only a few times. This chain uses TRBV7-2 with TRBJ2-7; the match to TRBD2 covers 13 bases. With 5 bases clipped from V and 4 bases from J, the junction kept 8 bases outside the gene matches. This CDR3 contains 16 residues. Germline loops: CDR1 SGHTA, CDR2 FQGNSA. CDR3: CASSKGLAGQTYEQYF. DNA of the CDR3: TGTGCCAGCAGCAAGGGACTAGCGGGACAAACATACGAGCAGTACTTC.

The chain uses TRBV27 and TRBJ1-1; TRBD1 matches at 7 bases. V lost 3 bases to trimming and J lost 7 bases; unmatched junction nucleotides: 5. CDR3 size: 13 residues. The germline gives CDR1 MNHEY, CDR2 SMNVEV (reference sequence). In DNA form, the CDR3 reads TGTGCCAGCAGTTTTTCCAGGGGGAATGAAGCTTTCTTT. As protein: CASSFSRGNEAFF.

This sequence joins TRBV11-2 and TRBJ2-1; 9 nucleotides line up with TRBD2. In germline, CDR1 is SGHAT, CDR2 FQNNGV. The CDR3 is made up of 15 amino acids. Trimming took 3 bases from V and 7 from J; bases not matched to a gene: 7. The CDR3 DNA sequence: TGTGCCAGCAGCTTGGGACCGGGACTAGCAAATGAGCAGTTCTTC. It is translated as CASSLGPGLANEQFF.

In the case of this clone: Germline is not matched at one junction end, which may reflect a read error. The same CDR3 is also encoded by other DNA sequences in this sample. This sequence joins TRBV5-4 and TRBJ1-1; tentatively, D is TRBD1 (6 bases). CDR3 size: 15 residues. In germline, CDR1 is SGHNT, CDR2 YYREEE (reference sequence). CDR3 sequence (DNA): TGTGCCAGCAGCTTAACAGGGTATTTGAACACTGAAGCCTTCTTT. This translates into CASSLTGYLNTEAFF. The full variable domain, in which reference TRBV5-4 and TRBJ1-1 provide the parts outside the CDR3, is ETGVTQSPTHLIKTRGQQVTLRCSSQSGHNTVSWYQQALGQGPQFIFQYYREEENGRGNFPPRFSGLQFPNYSSELNVNALELDDSALYLCASSLTGYLNTEAFFGQGTRLTVV.

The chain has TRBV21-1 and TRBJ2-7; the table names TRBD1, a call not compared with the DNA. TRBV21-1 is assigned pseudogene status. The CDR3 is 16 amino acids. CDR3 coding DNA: TGTGCCAGCAGCAAAGTTAGCCGGGACAGGGGCTACGAGCAGTACTTC. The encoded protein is CASSKVSRDRGYEQYF.

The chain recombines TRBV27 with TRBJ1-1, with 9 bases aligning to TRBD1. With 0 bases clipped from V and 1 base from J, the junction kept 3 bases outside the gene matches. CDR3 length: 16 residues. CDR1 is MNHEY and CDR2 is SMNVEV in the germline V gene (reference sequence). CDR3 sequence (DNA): TGTGCCAGCAGTTTATCGCTGGGACAGGGGAACACTGAAGCTTTCTTT. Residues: CASSLSLGQGNTEAFF.

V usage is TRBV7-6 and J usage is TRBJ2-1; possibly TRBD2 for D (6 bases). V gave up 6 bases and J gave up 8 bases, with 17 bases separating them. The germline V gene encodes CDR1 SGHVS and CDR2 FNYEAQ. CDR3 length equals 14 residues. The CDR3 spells CASSRERSSHEQFF. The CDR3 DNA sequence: TGTGCCAGCAGTCGGGAGAGGAGCAGCCATGAGCAGTTCTTC.

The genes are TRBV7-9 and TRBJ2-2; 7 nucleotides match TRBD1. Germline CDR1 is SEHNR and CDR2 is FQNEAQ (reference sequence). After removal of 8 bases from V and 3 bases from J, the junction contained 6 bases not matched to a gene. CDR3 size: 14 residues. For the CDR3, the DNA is TGTGCCAGCCGTCGGACAGGAGACACCGGGGAGCTGTTTTTT. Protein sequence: CASRRTGDTGELFF.

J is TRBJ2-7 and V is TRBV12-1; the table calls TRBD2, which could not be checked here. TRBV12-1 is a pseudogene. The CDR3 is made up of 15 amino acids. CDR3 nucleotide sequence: TGTGCCAGCACCCTCGCACACGGGGAAACCTACGAGCAGTACTTC. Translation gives CASTLAHGETYEQYF.

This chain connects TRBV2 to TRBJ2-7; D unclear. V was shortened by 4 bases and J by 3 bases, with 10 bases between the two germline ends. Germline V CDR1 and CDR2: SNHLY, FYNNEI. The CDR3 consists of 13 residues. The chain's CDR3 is CASSVHSNYEQYF. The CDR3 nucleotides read TGTGCCAGCAGTGTTCACAGCAACTACGAGCAGTACTTC.

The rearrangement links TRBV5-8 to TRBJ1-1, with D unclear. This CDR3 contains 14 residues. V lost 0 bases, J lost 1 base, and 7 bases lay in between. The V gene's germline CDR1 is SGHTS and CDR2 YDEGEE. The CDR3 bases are TGTGCCAGCAGCTTGGGAGTCAGGAACACTGAAGCTTTCTTT. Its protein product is CASSLGVRNTEAFF.

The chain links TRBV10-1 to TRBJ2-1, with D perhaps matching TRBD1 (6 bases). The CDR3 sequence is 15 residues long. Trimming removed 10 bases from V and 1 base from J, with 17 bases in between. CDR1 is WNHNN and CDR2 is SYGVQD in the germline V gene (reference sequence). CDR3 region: CATPQGWRSYNEQFF. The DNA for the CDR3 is TGCGCCACCCCCCAGGGGTGGCGGTCCTACAATGAGCAGTTCTTC.

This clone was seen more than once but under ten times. The CDR3 bases are TGTGCCAGCAGTGAAGCTCCGGGGGCGAGGTCACCCCTCCACTTT. Encoded protein: CASSEAPGARSPLHF. The gene calls are TRBV6-1 and TRBJ1-6; D possibly corresponds to TRBD1 (6 bases). The CDR3 contains 15 residues. V lost 0 bases and J 10 bases, leaving 13 bases between the germline ends. Germline CDR1 reads MNHNS; CDR2 reads SASEGT.

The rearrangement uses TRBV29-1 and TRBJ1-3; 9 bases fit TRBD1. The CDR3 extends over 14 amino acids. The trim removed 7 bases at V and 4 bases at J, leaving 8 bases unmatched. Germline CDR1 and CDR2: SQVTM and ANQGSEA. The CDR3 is CSGGNRGQGNTIYF. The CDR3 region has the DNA TGCAGCGGTGGGAACAGGGGGCAGGGAAACACCATATATTTT. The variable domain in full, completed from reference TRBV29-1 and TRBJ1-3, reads SAVISQKPSRDICQRGTSLTIQCQVDSQVTMMFWYRQQPGQSLTLIATANQGSEATYESGFVIDKFPISRPNLTFSTLTVSNMSPEDSSIYLCSGGNRGQGNTIYFGEGSWLTVV.